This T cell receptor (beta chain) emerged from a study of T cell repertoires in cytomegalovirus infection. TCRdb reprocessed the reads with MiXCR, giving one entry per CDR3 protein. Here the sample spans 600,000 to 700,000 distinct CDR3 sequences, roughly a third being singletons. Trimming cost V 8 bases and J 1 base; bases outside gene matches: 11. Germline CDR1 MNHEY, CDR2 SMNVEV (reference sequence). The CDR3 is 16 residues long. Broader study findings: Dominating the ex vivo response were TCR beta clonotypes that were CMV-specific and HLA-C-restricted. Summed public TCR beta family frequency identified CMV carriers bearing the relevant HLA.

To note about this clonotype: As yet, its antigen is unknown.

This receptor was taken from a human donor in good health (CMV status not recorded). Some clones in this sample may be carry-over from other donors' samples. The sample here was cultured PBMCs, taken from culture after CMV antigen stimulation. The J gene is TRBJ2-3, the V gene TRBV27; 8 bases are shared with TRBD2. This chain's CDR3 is CASGPGGGYRTDTQYF. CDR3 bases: TGTGCCAGCGGCCCTGGCGGGGGGTATCGCACAGATACGCAGTATTTT.